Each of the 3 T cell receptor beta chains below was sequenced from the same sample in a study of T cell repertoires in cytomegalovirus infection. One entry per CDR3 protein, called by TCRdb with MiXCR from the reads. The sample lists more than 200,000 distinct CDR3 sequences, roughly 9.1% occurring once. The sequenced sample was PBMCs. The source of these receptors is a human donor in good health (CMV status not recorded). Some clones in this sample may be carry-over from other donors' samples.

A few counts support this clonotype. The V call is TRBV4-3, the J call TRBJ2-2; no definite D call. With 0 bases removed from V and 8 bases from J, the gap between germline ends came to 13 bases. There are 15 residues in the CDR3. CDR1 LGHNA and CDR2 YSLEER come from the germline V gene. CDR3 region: CASSQESPGRGELFF. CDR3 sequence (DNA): TGCGCCAGCAGCCAAGAAAGTCCAGGACGTGGGGAGCTGTTTTTT.

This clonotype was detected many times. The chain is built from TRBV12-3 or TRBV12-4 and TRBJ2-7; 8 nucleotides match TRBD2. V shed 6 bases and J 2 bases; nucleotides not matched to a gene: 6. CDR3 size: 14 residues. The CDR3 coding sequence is TGTGCCAGCAGCAGCGGGGGCCTGCCCTACGAGCAGTACTTC. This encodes CASSSGGLPYEQYF.

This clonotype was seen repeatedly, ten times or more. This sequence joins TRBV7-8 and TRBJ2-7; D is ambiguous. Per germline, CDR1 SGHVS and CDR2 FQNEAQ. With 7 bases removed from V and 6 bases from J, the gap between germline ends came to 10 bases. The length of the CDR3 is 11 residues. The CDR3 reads CASIMMGEQYF. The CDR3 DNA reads TGTGCCAGCATCATGATGGGCGAGCAGTACTTC.